The present TCR beta chain was sequenced within a study of metastatic and nonmetastatic thyroid tumors. Study-wide context: Repertoires were compared across blood and tumor or nodule tissue from malignant and benign thyroid patients. General observations from the study: Malignant tumors reportedly showed significantly higher TCR beta diversity than benign nodules in both blood and tumor.

Every patient underwent thyroid surgery untreated. TCRdb re-clonotyped the PCR reads via MiXCR. The sample records some 15,000 clones, around 25% being singletons. A note on this clone: Its specificity is unknown.

The CDR3 has 13 residues. Trimming took 4 bases from V and 5 from J, leaving 9 bases between them. Germline V gives CDR1 MNHEY, CDR2 SMNVEV (reference sequence). The receptor was isolated from a female donor with papillary thyroid cancer or a benign thyroid nodule (not recorded which). Some clones in this sample may be carry-over from other donors' samples. This rearrangement joins TRBV27 to TRBJ1-5, with a possible D match to TRBD1 (5 bases). The sequenced sample consisted of adjacent normal tissue. The CDR3 sequence is CASSSFRDQPQHF. The CDR3 DNA reads as TGTGCCAGCAGTTCCTTCAGGGATCAGCCCCAGCATTTT.